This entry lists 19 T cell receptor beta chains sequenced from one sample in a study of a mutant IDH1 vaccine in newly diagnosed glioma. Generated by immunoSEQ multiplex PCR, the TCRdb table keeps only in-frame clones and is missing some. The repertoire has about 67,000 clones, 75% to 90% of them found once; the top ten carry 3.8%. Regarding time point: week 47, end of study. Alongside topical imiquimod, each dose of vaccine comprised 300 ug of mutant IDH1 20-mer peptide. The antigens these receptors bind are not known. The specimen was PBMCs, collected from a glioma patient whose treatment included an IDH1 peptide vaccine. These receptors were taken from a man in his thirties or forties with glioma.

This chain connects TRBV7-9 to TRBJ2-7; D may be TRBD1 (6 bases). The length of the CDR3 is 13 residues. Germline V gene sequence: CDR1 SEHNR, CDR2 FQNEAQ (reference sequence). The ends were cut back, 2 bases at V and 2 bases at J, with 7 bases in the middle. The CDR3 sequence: CASSLYRAYEQYF. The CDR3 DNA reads TGTGCCAGCAGCTTATACAGGGCCTACGAGCAGTACTTC.

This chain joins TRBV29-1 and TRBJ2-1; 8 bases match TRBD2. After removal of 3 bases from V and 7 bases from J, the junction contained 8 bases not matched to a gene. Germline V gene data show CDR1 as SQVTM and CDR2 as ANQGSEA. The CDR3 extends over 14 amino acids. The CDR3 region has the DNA TGCAGCGTTGATTCGGGACTAGGGAGAAATGAGCAGTTCTTC. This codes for CSVDSGLGRNEQFF.

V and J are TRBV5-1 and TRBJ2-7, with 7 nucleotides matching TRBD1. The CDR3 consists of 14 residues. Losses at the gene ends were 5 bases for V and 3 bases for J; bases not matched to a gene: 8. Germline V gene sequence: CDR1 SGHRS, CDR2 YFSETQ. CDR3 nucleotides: TGCGCCAGCAGGGGACAGCCTACCGTCTACGAGCAGTACTTC. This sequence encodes CASRGQPTVYEQYF.

The CDR3 region has the DNA TGCAGCGTTGTTGGTGATGACAGGAGTCCAACCCCAGGGAGCTACACCTTC. It yields the protein CSVVGDDRSPTPGSYTF. This sequence joins TRBV29-1 and TRBJ1-2; perhaps TRBD1 as D (6 bases). CDR1 is SQVTM and CDR2 is ANQGSEA in the germline V gene. V was trimmed by 4 bases and J by 9 bases, leaving 30 bases between them. CDR3 length equals 17 residues.

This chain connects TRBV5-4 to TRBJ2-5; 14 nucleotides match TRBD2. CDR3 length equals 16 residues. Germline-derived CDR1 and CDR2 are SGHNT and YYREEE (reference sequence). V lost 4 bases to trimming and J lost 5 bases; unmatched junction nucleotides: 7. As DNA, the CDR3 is TGTGCCAGCAGCGAGGGACTAGCGGGGGTCAGGGAGACCCAGTACTTC. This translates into CASSEGLAGVRETQYF.

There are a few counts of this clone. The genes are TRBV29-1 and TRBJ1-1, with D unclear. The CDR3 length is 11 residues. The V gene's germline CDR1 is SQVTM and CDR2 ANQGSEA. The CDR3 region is CSGQVVTEAFF. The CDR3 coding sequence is TGCAGTGGGCAGGTGGTCACTGAAGCTTTCTTT.

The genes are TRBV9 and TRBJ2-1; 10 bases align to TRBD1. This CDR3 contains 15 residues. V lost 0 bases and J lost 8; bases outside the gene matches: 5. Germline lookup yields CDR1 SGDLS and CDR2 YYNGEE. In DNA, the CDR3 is TGTGCCAGCAGCGTAGACTGGACAGGGGGAGATGAGCAGTTCTTC. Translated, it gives CASSVDWTGGDEQFF.

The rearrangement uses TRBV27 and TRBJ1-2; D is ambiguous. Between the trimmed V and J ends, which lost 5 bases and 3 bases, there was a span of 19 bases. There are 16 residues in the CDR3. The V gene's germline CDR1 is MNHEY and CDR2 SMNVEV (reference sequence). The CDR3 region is CASSTLPTGRDYGYTF. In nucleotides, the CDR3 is TGTGCCAGCAGTACACTCCCGACGGGCCGAGACTATGGCTACACCTTC.

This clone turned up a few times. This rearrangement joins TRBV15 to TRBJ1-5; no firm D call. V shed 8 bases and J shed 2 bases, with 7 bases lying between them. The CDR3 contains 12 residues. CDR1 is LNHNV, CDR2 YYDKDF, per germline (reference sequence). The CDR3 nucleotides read TGTGCCACCCGATGGGGCAATCAGCCCCAGCATTTT. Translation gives CATRWGNQPQHF. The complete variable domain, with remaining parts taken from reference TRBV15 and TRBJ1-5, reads DAMVIQNPRYQVTQFGKPVTLSCSQTLNHNVMYWYQQKSSQAPKLLFHYYDKDFNNEADTPDNFQSRRPNTSFCFLDIRSPGLGDTAMYLCATRWGNQPQHFGDGTRLSIL.

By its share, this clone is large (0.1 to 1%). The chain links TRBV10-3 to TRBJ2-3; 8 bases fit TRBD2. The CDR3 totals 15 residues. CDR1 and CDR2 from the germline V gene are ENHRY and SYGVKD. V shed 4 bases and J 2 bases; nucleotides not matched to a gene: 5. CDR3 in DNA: TGTGCCATCAGTGCGGGACTAGACCCCACAGATACGCAGTATTTT. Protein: CAISAGLDPTDTQYF.

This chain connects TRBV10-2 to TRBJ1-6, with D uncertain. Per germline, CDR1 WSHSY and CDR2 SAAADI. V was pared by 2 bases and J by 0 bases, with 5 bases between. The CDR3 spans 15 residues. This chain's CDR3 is CASSEAGSYNSPLHF. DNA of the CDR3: TGCGCCAGCAGTGAGGCGGGCTCCTATAATTCACCCCTCCACTTT.

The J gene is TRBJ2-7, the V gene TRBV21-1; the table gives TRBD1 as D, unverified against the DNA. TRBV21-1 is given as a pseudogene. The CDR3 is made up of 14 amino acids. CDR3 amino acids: CASSKTGRMDEQYF. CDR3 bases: TGTGCCAGCAGCAAAACCGGCAGGATGGACGAGCAGTACTTC.

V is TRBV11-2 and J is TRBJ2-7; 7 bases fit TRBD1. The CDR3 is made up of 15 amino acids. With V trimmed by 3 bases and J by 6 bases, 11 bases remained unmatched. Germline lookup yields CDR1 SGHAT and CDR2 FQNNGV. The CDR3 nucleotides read TGTGCCAGCAGCTTGTACATAGGGGGCCGGTTCGAGCAGTACTTC. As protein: CASSLYIGGRFEQYF. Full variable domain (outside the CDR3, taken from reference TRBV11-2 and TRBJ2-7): EAGVAQSPRYKIIEKRQSVAFWCNPISGHATLYWYQQILGQGPKLLIQFQNNGVVDDSQLPKDRFSAERLKGVDSTLKIQPAKLEDSAVYLCASSLYIGGRFEQYFGPGTRLTVT.

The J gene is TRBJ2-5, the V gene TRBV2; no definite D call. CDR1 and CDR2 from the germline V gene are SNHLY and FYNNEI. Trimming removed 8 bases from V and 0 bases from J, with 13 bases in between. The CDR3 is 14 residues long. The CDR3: CASHSLKYQETQYF. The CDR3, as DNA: TGTGCCAGCCACAGCTTAAAGTACCAAGAGACCCAGTACTTC.

Written as DNA, the CDR3 is TGCGCCAGCAGCCCCCAGCCCCAGGAGGGTAACGAGCAGTACTTC. Residues: CASSPQPQEGNEQYF. J is TRBJ2-5 and V is TRBV5-1; D possibly corresponds to TRBD2 (6 bases). TRBJ2-7 explains the end of the DNA better; the J call may be wrong. This CDR3 has 15 amino acids. Germline V gene lookup returns CDR1 SGHRS and CDR2 YFSETQ.

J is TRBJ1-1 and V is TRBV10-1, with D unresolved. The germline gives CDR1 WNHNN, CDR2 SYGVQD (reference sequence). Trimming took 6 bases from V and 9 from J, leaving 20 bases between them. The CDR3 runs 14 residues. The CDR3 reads CASRAGPREIKAFF. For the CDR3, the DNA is TGCGCCAGCAGGGCCGGGCCAAGAGAGATAAAAGCTTTCTTT.

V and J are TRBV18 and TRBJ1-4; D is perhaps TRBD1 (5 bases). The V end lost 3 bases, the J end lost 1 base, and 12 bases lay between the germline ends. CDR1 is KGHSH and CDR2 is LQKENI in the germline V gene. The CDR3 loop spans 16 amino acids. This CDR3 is CASSPRGGGTNEKLFF. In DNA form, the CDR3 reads TGTGCCAGCTCACCGAGGGGCGGCGGAACTAATGAAAAACTGTTTTTT.

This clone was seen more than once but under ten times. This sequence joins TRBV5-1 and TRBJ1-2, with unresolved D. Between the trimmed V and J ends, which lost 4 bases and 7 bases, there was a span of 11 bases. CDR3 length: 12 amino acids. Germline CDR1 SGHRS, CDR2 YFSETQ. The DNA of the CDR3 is TGCGCCAGCAGCCGAGAGAACCTTGGCTACACCTTC. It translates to CASSRENLGYTF.

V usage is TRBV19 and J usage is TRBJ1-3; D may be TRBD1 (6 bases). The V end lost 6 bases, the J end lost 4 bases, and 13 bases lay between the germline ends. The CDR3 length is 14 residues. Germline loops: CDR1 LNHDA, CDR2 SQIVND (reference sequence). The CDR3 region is CASRGQGSGNTIYF. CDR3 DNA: TGTGCCAGTAGGGGACAAGGATCGGGAAACACCATATATTTT.